The source of this T cell receptor beta chain is a study of cytomegalovirus exposure and HLA in healthy donors. Turning to the study itself: There were 70 million to 95 million unique TCRs (from HLA-typed donors) in an early data release. Study results and caveats: In vitro checks showed that three CMV-associated chains really do target CMV antigens. What was likely a sequencing artifact was a cluster of highly shared sequence variants.

PCR amplification relied on 60 Vbeta primers (plus 13 Jbeta primers). Method: immunoSEQ multiplex PCR; TCRdb's copy keeps in-frame clones and lacks some. The data contain about 180,000 clones, 75% to 90% of them singletons. The CDR3 length is 12 residues. Germline loops: CDR1 SGDLS, CDR2 YYNGEE. Trimming cost V 3 bases and J 8 bases, with 8 bases left between them. As to this clone: Its antigen is not known.

Sequenced: PBMCs. This TCR derives from a girl between 10 and 17 years old in good health and CMV-seropositive. V usage is TRBV9 and J usage is TRBJ1-4, with no clear D. CDR3 DNA sequence: TGTGCCAGCAGCGCGAGCGGGGAAAAACTGTTTTTT. Translation gives CASSASGEKLFF.